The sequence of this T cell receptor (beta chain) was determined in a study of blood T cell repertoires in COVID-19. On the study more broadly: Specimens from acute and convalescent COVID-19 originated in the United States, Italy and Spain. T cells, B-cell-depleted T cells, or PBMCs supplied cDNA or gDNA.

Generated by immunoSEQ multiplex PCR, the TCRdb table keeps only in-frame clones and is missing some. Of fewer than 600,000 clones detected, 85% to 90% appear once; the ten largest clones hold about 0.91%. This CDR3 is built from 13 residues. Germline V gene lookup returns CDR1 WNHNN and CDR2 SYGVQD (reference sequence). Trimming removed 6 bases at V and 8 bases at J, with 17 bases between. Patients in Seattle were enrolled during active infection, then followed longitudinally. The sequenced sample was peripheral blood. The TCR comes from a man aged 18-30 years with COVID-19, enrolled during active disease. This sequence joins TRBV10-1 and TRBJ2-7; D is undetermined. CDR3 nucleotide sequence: TGCGCCAGCAGCTATGACGGAGCTACGCAGCAGTACTTC. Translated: CASSYDGATQQYF.